A single sample gave rise to the 10 T cell receptor beta chains below, sequenced in a study of blood T cells in healthy people across ages. Combining a sample-barcoded 5' primer with a J-beta primer mix, a second PCR ran for roughly 7 to 12 cycles. TCRdb re-derived calls from the 5' RACE reads in MiXCR, one entry per CDR3 protein. The sample lists around 900,000 distinct CDR3 sequences, about 28% seen once, with 17% in the top ten. The sequenced sample consisted of blood. These receptors all stem from a woman at least 80 years old in good health.

The chain couples TRBV7-9 to TRBJ2-1; 11 nucleotides agree with TRBD1. CDR1 and CDR2 from the germline V gene are SEHNR and FQNEAQ (reference sequence). With V trimmed by 7 bases and J by 8 bases, 10 bases remained unmatched. The CDR3 is 15 amino acids. This chain's CDR3 is CASNVAGQGGDEQFF. The CDR3 region has the DNA TGTGCCAGCAACGTGGCGGGACAGGGGGGCGATGAGCAGTTCTTC.

The rearrangement uses TRBV28 and TRBJ1-1; D possibly corresponds to TRBD1 (5 bases). From germline, CDR1 is MDHEN and CDR2 SYDVKM. The germline V and J ends were trimmed by 5 bases and 0 bases, with 16 bases remaining between them. The CDR3 length is 16 residues. In DNA form, the CDR3 reads TGTGCCAGCAGTCCCACGGGCAGGACAATGAACACTGAAGCTTTCTTT. Protein sequence: CASSPTGRTMNTEAFF.

This clonotype was seen at least ten times. V and J are TRBV7-2 and TRBJ1-2; D uncertain. Trimming took 5 bases from V and 8 from J, leaving 15 bases between them. The CDR3 sequence is 13 residues long. Germline CDR1 reads SGHTA; CDR2 reads FQGNSA. CDR3 DNA: TGTGCCAGCAGCCCCCCTCCGACGTGGGGCTACACCTTC. This codes for CASSPPPTWGYTF.

The rearrangement links TRBV19 to TRBJ2-1; TRBD1 might be the D (5 bases). V lost 0 bases and J 10 bases, leaving 19 bases between the germline ends. The germline V gene encodes CDR1 LNHDA and CDR2 SQIVND (reference sequence). The CDR3 has 16 residues. CDR3: CASSIESLGRVSEQFF. In DNA, the CDR3 is TGTGCCAGTAGTATAGAATCCCTAGGCAGGGTAAGCGAGCAGTTCTTC. Complete variable domain (other parts from reference TRBV19 and TRBJ2-1): DGGITQSPKYLFRKEGQNVTLSCEQNLNHDAMYWYRQDPGQGLRLIYYSQIVNDFQKGDIAEGYSVSREKKESFPLTVTSAQKNPTAFYLCASSIESLGRVSEQFFGPGTRLTVL.

This clonotype came up many times. The chain couples TRBV4-3 to TRBJ2-1, with 10 bases lining up with TRBD1. Germline trimming cut 3 bases from V and 7 bases from J; bases unmatched to any gene: 6. CDR1 LGHNA and CDR2 YSLEER come from the germline V gene. This CDR3 contains 15 residues. The CDR3 coding sequence is TGCGCCAGCAGCCAGCCGGGACAGGGGATTAATGAGCAGTTCTTC. Translating it yields CASSQPGQGINEQFF.

There are many counts of this clonotype. The V and J genes are TRBV7-9 and TRBJ2-1; 9 bases map to TRBD2. Trimming cost V 3 bases and J 8 bases; bases outside gene matches: 5. The CDR3 covers 14 residues. Germline CDR1 and CDR2: SEHNR and FQNEAQ (reference sequence). CDR3 in amino acids: CASSFGTSLDEQFF. CDR3 bases: TGTGCCAGCAGCTTTGGGACTAGCTTGGATGAGCAGTTCTTC.

The chain carries TRBV7-2 and TRBJ2-4; 10 bases line up with TRBD2. Germline V gene sequence: CDR1 SGHTA, CDR2 FQGNSA. The ends lost 4 bases at V and 0 bases at J; junction bases unmatched: 6. The CDR3 has 17 amino acids. The chain's CDR3 is CASSYGSGGLAKNIQYF. CDR3 DNA: TGTGCCAGCAGCTACGGTAGCGGGGGGCTAGCCAAAAACATTCAGTACTTC. The full variable domain, in which reference TRBV7-2 and TRBJ2-4 provide the parts outside the CDR3, is GAGVSQSPSNKVTEKGKDVELRCDPISGHTALYWYRQSLGQGLEFLIYFQGNSAPDKSGLPSDRFSAERTGGSVSTLTIQRTQQEDSAVYLCASSYGSGGLAKNIQYFGAGTRLSVL.

There are many counts of this clonotype. As DNA, the CDR3 is TGCAGTGCTAGAGCCGACCGAAAAGGGGTAGATCAGCCCCAGCATTTT. It codes for CSARADRKGVDQPQHF. The chain employs TRBV20-1 and TRBJ1-5; TRBD1 might be the D (5 bases). V dropped 1 base and J dropped 5 bases, with 18 bases sitting between them. The germline V gene encodes CDR1 DFQATT and CDR2 SNEGSKA (reference sequence). The CDR3 totals 16 residues.

This clonotype was counted between two and nine times. A read error is possible here, since a much larger clone lies one base away. The chain carries TRBV7-2 and TRBJ1-5; 7 bases agree with TRBD1. CDR3 length: 14 residues. V lost 3 bases and J lost 3; bases outside the gene matches: 2. Germline CDR1 reads SGHTA; CDR2 reads FQGNSA. The CDR3 region has the DNA TGTGCCAGCAGCTTGGGACAGCACAATCAGCCCCAGCATTTT. Amino acids: CASSLGQHNQPQHF.

As for this clonotype: One base away lies a much larger clone, so this may be a sequencing read error. The CDR3 bases are TGTGCCAGCAGCTTAGGTCGGGCACCTCGATTCACAGATACGCAGTATTTT. It specifies CASSLGRAPRFTDTQYF. The chain joins TRBV11-2 to TRBJ2-3; unclear D gene. Germline assignment: CDR1 SGHAT and CDR2 FQNNGV. V lost 1 base to trimming and J lost 2 bases, with 16 bases between them. The CDR3 length is 17 residues.